These 18 T cell receptor beta chains share one sample of origin, sequenced in a study of radiation and T cells in renal cell carcinoma. Clones were sequenced by immunoSEQ multiplex PCR, and TCRdb holds only the in-frame ones, with some missing. The repertoire holds 97,000 or so clones, with 75% to 85% as singletons. The time point is: blood 4 weeks post-SBRT, at nephrectomy. Treatment: 15 Gy SBRT to primary tumor, nephrectomy 4 weeks later. The sample here was blood, taken from a patient whose treatment included radiotherapy and nephrectomy. The receptors were gathered from a man aged 60 to 69 with renal cell carcinoma.

The CDR3 nucleotides are TGTGCCAGCAGTTTACCGCCCGGGGGGGAAAGTCAGCCCCAGCATTTT. Protein product: CASSLPPGGESQPQHF. The rearrangement uses TRBV28 and TRBJ1-5; D possibly corresponds to TRBD1 (5 bases). There are 16 residues in the CDR3. Trimming took off 2 bases at V and 6 bases at J, with 17 bases between the two ends. Germline V lookup: CDR1 MDHEN, CDR2 SYDVKM.

The rearrangement joins TRBV5-1 to TRBJ2-6; possibly TRBD1 for D (5 bases). The CDR3 has 16 amino acids. Germline V gene sequence: CDR1 SGHRS, CDR2 YFSETQ. V was shortened by 3 bases and J by 2 bases, with 12 bases between the two germline ends. CDR3 sequence reads: CASSSSQGTGANVLTF. In DNA form, the CDR3 reads TGCGCCAGCAGCTCGAGTCAGGGAACTGGGGCCAACGTCCTGACTTTC.

DNA for the CDR3: TGTGCCAGCAGCCTAAACAGGGGAACTAACTATGGCTACACCTTC. Translated, it gives CASSLNRGTNYGYTF. The rearrangement joins TRBV7-6 to TRBJ1-2; 7 bases align to TRBD1. This CDR3 region has 15 residues. The germline CDR1 and CDR2 sequences are SGHVS and FNYEAQ. J was trimmed by 0 bases and V by 5 bases; bases with no gene match: 6.

As regards this clone: Within the sample, other DNA sequences also encode this same CDR3. The chain links TRBV28 to TRBJ2-1; D not resolved. V was clipped by 6 bases and J by 2 bases, with 5 bases between them. The CDR3 spans 12 residues. The germline CDR1 and CDR2 sequences are MDHEN and SYDVKM. CDR3 protein: CASSGPYNEQFF. The CDR3 DNA sequence: TGTGCCAGCAGCGGGCCCTACAATGAGCAGTTCTTC.

The chain employs TRBV19 and TRBJ2-1, with D tentatively TRBD1 or TRBD2 (7 bases each). This CDR3 contains 17 residues. Trimming pared 5 bases from V and 4 bases from J, leaving 21 bases between. In germline, CDR1 is LNHDA, CDR2 SQIVND (reference sequence). The chain's CDR3 is CASSSPRGGNLYNEQFF. In DNA, the CDR3 is TGTGCCAGTAGTTCCCCCAGGGGGGGCAATTTATACAATGAGCAGTTCTTC.

The chain uses TRBV4-2 and TRBJ2-6; D gene uncertain. The germline V gene has CDR1 LGHNA and CDR2 YNFKEQ. Trimming removed 4 bases from V and 2 bases from J, with 12 bases in between. The CDR3 has 16 residues. This chain's CDR3 is CASSPEQRAGANVLTF. As DNA, the CDR3 is TGTGCCAGCAGCCCAGAACAAAGGGCTGGGGCCAACGTCCTGACTTTC.

V is TRBV5-1 and J is TRBJ2-3; the match to TRBD1 covers 8 bases. There are 16 residues in the CDR3. The germline gives CDR1 SGHRS, CDR2 YFSETQ. V shed 4 bases, J shed 1 base, and the junction held 8 bases outside the gene matches. CDR3 bases: TGCGCCAGCAGCCCGGGGACAGGATGGGGCACAGATACGCAGTATTTT. This codes for CASSPGTGWGTDTQYF.

This clone occurred once. This chain links TRBV2 with TRBJ2-7; 11 nucleotides match TRBD2. V was clipped by 7 bases and J by 0 bases; unmatched bases: 8. The CDR3 has 16 amino acids. Germline CDR1 SNHLY, CDR2 FYNNEI. CDR3 nucleotides: TGTGCCAGCAATAGGGGACTAGCGGATACCTCCTACGAGCAGTACTTC. The encoded protein is CASNRGLADTSYEQYF.

This rearrangement joins TRBV19 to TRBJ2-3, with 9 positions matching TRBD1. The CDR3 loop spans 14 amino acids. The germline CDR1 and CDR2 sequences are LNHDA and SQIVND (reference sequence). Trimming at V came to 10 bases and at J to 0 bases, leaving 5 bases not matched to a gene. The CDR3 region is CATRTGVSTDTQYF. CDR3 bases: TGTGCCACCAGGACAGGGGTAAGCACAGATACGCAGTATTTT.

The chain recombines TRBV19 with TRBJ2-1; the match to TRBD2 covers 9 bases. J gave up 5 bases and V 3 bases, and 8 bases lay outside the gene matches. The CDR3 is made up of 16 amino acids. Germline V gene data show CDR1 as LNHDA and CDR2 as SQIVND (reference sequence). CDR3 coding DNA: TGTGCCAGTAGTATTTACGAGCGGGAGGTCGACAATGAGCAGTTCTTC. It specifies CASSIYEREVDNEQFF.

This chain connects TRBV28 to TRBJ1-2; D unclear. V shed 3 bases and J shed 4 bases, with 6 bases lying between them. The CDR3 sequence is 12 residues long. Per the germline V gene, CDR1 is MDHEN and CDR2 is SYDVKM. In DNA, the CDR3 is TGTGCCAGCAGTTTTAGTAGCTATGGCTACACCTTC. It encodes CASSFSSYGYTF.

This chain connects TRBV19 to TRBJ2-5; D is unclear. Germline V gene sequence: CDR1 LNHDA, CDR2 SQIVND (reference sequence). Deletions cut 5 bases from V and 7 bases from J, with 17 bases between. CDR3 length: 14 amino acids. The CDR3 coding sequence is TGTGCCAGTAGTCCATCGACGGCCGGTCGGACCCAGTACTTC. Protein: CASSPSTAGRTQYF.

Regarding this clone: A junction boundary mismatches the germline segment, possibly from a read error. The chain recombines TRBV6-5 with TRBJ1-1; D call uncertain. Germline CDR1 MNHEY, CDR2 SVGAGI. There are 8 residues in the CDR3. The CDR3 coding sequence is TGTGCCAGCAGTTACATCGTTTTT. This gives the protein CASSYIVF.

The chain has TRBV10-2 and TRBJ2-1, with D unresolved. Looked up from germline, CDR1 is WSHSY and CDR2 is SAAADI. V shed 3 bases and J shed 5 bases, with 5 bases lying between them. The CDR3 length is 12 residues. In DNA, the CDR3 is TGCGCCAGCAGTGAAACGGACAATGAGCAGTTCTTC. It codes for CASSETDNEQFF.

The gene calls are TRBV4-1 and TRBJ2-7; maybe TRBD2 (5 bases). The germline gives CDR1 MGHRA, CDR2 YSYEKL. This CDR3 spans 17 amino acids. Trimming removed 0 bases at V and 0 bases at J, with 15 bases between. DNA of the CDR3: TGCGCCAGCAGCCAAGATCTTTACAGCGGTTCCTCCTACGAGCAGTACTTC. Its protein is CASSQDLYSGSSYEQYF.

This clone has just one count. The chain joins TRBV6-5 to TRBJ2-5, with D possibly TRBD1 on 6 matching bases. V lost 3 bases to trimming and J lost 5 bases, with 13 bases between them. Germline lookup yields CDR1 MNHEY and CDR2 SVGAGI. The CDR3 runs to 14 residues. CDR3 protein: CASSYQGKGETQYF. CDR3 bases: TGTGCCAGCAGTTATCAGGGGAAAGGGGAGACCCAGTACTTC.

The chain has TRBV27 and TRBJ2-3; TRBD2 might be the D (6 bases). The germline V gene has CDR1 MNHEY and CDR2 SMNVEV (reference sequence). This CDR3 is 15 amino acids long. V shed 6 bases and J shed 2 bases, with 15 bases lying between them. In DNA, the CDR3 is TGTGCCAGCAGCCCAACTAGCAGACCCACAGATACGCAGTATTTT. Encoded protein: CASSPTSRPTDTQYF.

The V gene is TRBV28, the J gene TRBJ1-5; TRBD1 matches at 11 bases. J lost 5 bases, V lost 10 bases, and 7 bases had no gene match. CDR1 MDHEN and CDR2 SYDVKM come from the germline V gene. The CDR3 is 14 residues long. CDR3 residues: CATTWTGGYQPQHF. The CDR3 region has the DNA TGTGCCACCACCTGGACAGGGGGCTATCAGCCCCAGCATTTT.